The T cell receptor beta chain described here comes from a study of T-cell memory formation after mild COVID-19. About the study: Clustering of TCRs was largely donor specific. Findings and caveats of the study: That cross-reactive memory joined was suggested by some responding clones appearing in pre-infection memory. Whether day 37 second-wave clones are SARS-CoV-2-specific was not confirmed.

Turning to this clonotype: The target antigen is unknown.

TCRdb re-called the 5' RACE reads with MiXCR, one entry per CDR3 protein. The sample holds 300,000 to 350,000 distinct CDR3 sequences, 13% to 15% seen once. Sequencing was performed on PBMCs or a T cell subset sorted from them (not recorded which). The clonotype comes from a young man who had mild COVID-19 (a few samples of this study predate the infection). Cell type and time point are not known.

Here the CDR3 DNA reads TGCAGTGCTAGAGATCCTAGCGGACCCACAGATACGCAGTATTTT. Protein sequence: CSARDPSGPTDTQYF. J is TRBJ2-3 and V is TRBV20-1, with 7 bases aligning to TRBD2. Germline lookup yields CDR1 DFQATT and CDR2 SNEGSKA (reference sequence). Trimming at V came to 0 bases and at J to 2 bases, leaving 5 bases not matched to a gene. The CDR3 contains 15 residues.